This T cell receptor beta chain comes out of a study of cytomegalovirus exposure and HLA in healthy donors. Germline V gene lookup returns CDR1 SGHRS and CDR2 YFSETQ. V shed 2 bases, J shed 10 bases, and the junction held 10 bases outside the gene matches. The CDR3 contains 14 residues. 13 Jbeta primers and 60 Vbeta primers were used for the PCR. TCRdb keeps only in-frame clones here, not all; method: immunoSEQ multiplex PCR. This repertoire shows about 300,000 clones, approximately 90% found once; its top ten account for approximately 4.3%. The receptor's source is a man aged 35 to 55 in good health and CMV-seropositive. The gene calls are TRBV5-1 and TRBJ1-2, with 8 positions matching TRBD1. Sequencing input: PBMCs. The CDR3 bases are TGCGCCAGCAGCTTACAAGTCGGACAGGGAAACTACACCTTC. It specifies CASSLQVGQGNYTF.